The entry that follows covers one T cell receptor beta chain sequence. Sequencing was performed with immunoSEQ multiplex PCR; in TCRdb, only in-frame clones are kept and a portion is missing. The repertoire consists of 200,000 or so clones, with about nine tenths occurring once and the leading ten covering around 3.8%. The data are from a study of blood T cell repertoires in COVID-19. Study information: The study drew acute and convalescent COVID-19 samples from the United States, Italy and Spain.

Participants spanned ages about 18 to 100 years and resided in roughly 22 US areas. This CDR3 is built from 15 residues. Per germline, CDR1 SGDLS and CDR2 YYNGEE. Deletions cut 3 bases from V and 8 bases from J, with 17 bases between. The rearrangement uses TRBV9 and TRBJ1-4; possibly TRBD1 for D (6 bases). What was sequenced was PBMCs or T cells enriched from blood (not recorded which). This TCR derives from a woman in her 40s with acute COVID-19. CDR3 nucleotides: TGTGCCAGCAGCGCCGGGACAAGTCGGGGCGAAAAACTGTTTTTT. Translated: CASSAGTSRGEKLFF. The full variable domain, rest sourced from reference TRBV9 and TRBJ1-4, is DSGVTQTPKHLITATGQRVTLRCSPRSGDLSVYWYQQSLDQGLQFLIQYYNGEERAKGNILERFSAQQFPDLHSELNLSSLELGDSALYFCASSAGTSRGEKLFFGSGTQLSVL.